This entry concerns a single TCR beta chain. The sample originates from a study of blood T cell repertoires in COVID-19. TCRdb keeps only in-frame clones here, not all; method: immunoSEQ multiplex PCR. The sample carries 250,000 or so clones, 70% to 90% recorded once. The CDR3 consists of 13 residues. Between the trimmed V and J ends, which lost 0 bases and 9 bases, there was a span of 12 bases. Germline assignment: CDR1 LNHNV and CDR2 YYDKDF (reference sequence). The source of this sequence is a man aged 45-60 years who had been exposed to COVID-19. The sample taken for sequencing was PBMCs or T cells enriched from blood (not recorded which). The chain links TRBV15 to TRBJ2-7; tentative D call: TRBD1 (6 bases). In DNA form, the CDR3 reads TGTGCCACCAGCAGAGATAGAGACAGGCGGCAGTACTTC. Translating it yields CATSRDRDRRQYF.